The rows below give T cell receptor beta chains drawn from one sample of a study of cytomegalovirus exposure and HLA in healthy donors. The method was immunoSEQ multiplex PCR; TCRdb's version includes in-frame clones alone and lacks a portion of them. Its clone listing holds roughly 78,000 clones. Sequencing used PBMCs. Every receptor here comes from a man aged 35 to 55 in good health and CMV-seronegative. The CDR3 runs from the conserved cysteine through the conserved F or W. The D gene is left open where the match is weak.

j_call: TRBJ1-5; v_call: TRBV6-1; d_call: TRBD1; cdr3_aa: CASSEVGTGSNQPQHF; cdr3_nt: TGTGCCAGCAGTGAAGTAGGGACAGGGAGCAATCAGCCCCAGCATTTT
j_call: TRBJ1-5; v_call: TRBV30; d_call: .; cdr3_aa: CAWQGDSGQPQHF; cdr3_nt: TGTGCCTGGCAGGGCGACAGTGGTCAGCCCCAGCATTTT
j_call: TRBJ2-3; v_call: TRBV14; d_call: TRBD2; cdr3_aa: CASSPHRLAGGTDTQYF; cdr3_nt: TGTGCCAGCAGCCCGCATAGACTAGCGGGGGGCACAGATACGCAGTATTTT
j_call: TRBJ2-7; v_call: TRBV19; d_call: TRBD2; cdr3_aa: CASSIQREEPWGPTYEQYF; cdr3_nt: TGTGCCAGTAGTATCCAGCGGGAGGAACCTTGGGGGCCGACCTACGAGCAGTACTTC
j_call: TRBJ1-2; v_call: TRBV5-1; d_call: .; cdr3_aa: CASSSPNHDYGYTF; cdr3_nt: TGCGCCAGCAGCTCACCTAACCACGACTATGGCTACACCTTC
j_call: TRBJ1-1; v_call: TRBV5-1; d_call: TRBD1; cdr3_aa: CASSLARGRTEAFF; cdr3_nt: TGCGCCAGCAGCTTGGCGAGGGGGCGGACTGAAGCTTTCTTT
j_call: TRBJ2-5; v_call: TRBV5-1; d_call: .; cdr3_aa: CASSLAGTQETQYF; cdr3_nt: TGCGCCAGCAGCTTGGCGGGTACTCAAGAGACCCAGTACTTC
j_call: TRBJ2-2; v_call: TRBV19; d_call: TRBD2; cdr3_aa: CASSTPLAGVGNTGELFF; cdr3_nt: TGTGCCAGTAGTACCCCCCTAGCGGGAGTAGGGAACACCGGGGAGCTGTTTTTT
j_call: TRBJ1-3; v_call: TRBV7-2; d_call: .; cdr3_aa: CASSSLGAWSSGNTIYF; cdr3_nt: TGTGCCAGCAGCTCTCTGGGGGCCTGGAGCTCTGGAAACACCATATATTTT
j_call: TRBJ2-7; v_call: TRBV5-1; d_call: .; cdr3_aa: CASSFGPQGDSYEQYF; cdr3_nt: TGCGCCAGCAGCTTCGGCCCACAAGGAGACTCCTACGAGCAGTACTTC
j_call: TRBJ2-6; v_call: TRBV14; d_call: .; cdr3_aa: CASSQTLRVYTSGANVLTF; cdr3_nt: TGTGCCAGCAGCCAAACCCTCAGGGTGTATACGTCTGGGGCCAACGTCCTGACTTTC
j_call: TRBJ2-3; v_call: TRBV9; d_call: TRBD2; cdr3_aa: CASSVRTSGSGADTQYF; cdr3_nt: TGTGCCAGCAGCGTCAGGACTAGCGGGAGCGGGGCAGATACGCAGTATTTT
j_call: TRBJ1-2; v_call: TRBV15; d_call: .; cdr3_aa: CATSREARVGYGYTF; cdr3_nt: TGTGCCACCAGCAGAGAAGCCAGGGTGGGCTATGGCTACACCTTC
j_call: TRBJ1-1; v_call: TRBV30; d_call: .; cdr3_aa: CAWSWDTYNTEAFF; cdr3_nt: TGTGCCTGGAGTTGGGACACCTATAACACTGAAGCTTTCTTT
j_call: TRBJ2-2; v_call: TRBV28; d_call: TRBD1; cdr3_aa: CASSTLDRVSGELFF; cdr3_nt: TGTGCCAGCAGTACATTGGACAGGGTCAGCGGGGAGCTGTTTTTT
j_call: TRBJ1-2; v_call: TRBV18; d_call: TRBD1; cdr3_aa: CASSPDRGDSGYTF; cdr3_nt: TGTGCCAGCTCACCCGACAGGGGTGATTCTGGCTACACCTTC
j_call: TRBJ1-1; v_call: TRBV12-5; d_call: .; cdr3_aa: CASGTGHSSEAFF; cdr3_nt: TGTGCTAGTGGGACAGGTCATTCCTCTGAAGCTTTCTTT
j_call: TRBJ1-2; v_call: TRBV9; d_call: .; cdr3_aa: CASSAFLRGASGYTF; cdr3_nt: TGTGCCAGCAGCGCCTTTTTGCGGGGGGCGAGTGGCTACACCTTC
j_call: TRBJ2-2; v_call: TRBV6-5; d_call: .; cdr3_aa: CATRSVGNTGELFF; cdr3_nt: TGTGCCACTAGGTCGGTCGGAAACACCGGGGAGCTGTTTTTT
j_call: TRBJ2-3; v_call: TRBV6-1; d_call: TRBD2; cdr3_aa: CASSEVRYSGRGTDTQYF; cdr3_nt: TGTGCCAGCAGTGAAGTTAGATATAGCGGGAGAGGCACAGATACGCAGTATTTT
j_call: TRBJ1-1; v_call: TRBV10-1; d_call: .; cdr3_aa: CASSEAGVAFF; cdr3_nt: TGCGCCAGCAGTGAAGCAGGGGTGGCTTTCTTT
j_call: TRBJ1-2; v_call: TRBV5-1; d_call: TRBD1; cdr3_aa: CASSRDSGWTEEWGYTF; cdr3_nt: TGCGCCAGCAGTCGGGACAGCGGATGGACAGAGGAGTGGGGCTACACCTTC
j_call: TRBJ1-5; v_call: TRBV4-1; d_call: .; cdr3_aa: CASSQEGGKSNQPQHF; cdr3_nt: TGCGCCAGCAGCCAAGAGGGGGGGAAAAGCAATCAGCCCCAGCATTTT
j_call: TRBJ2-1; v_call: TRBV18; d_call: TRBD1; cdr3_aa: CASSPPGQGRNEQFF; cdr3_nt: TGTGCCAGCTCACCACCGGGACAGGGAAGGAATGAGCAGTTCTTC
j_call: TRBJ2-3; v_call: TRBV5-1; d_call: TRBD2; cdr3_aa: CASSTLGTSGVTDTQYF; cdr3_nt: TGCGCCAGCAGCACCCTTGGGACTAGCGGGGTGACAGATACGCAGTATTTT
j_call: TRBJ2-3; v_call: TRBV5-6; d_call: .; cdr3_aa: CASSLGQGSTDTQYF; cdr3_nt: TGTGCCAGCAGCTTGGGTCAGGGAAGCACAGATACGCAGTATTTT
j_call: TRBJ2-2; v_call: TRBV6-7; d_call: .; cdr3_aa: CASSYSPGTNTGELFF; cdr3_nt: TGTGCCAGCAGTTACTCTCCGGGAACGAACACCGGGGAGCTGTTTTTT
j_call: TRBJ1-1; v_call: TRBV6-5; d_call: TRBD1; cdr3_aa: CASRSQGRRTEAFF; cdr3_nt: TGTGCCAGCAGGTCACAGGGGAGAAGGACTGAAGCTTTCTTT
j_call: TRBJ2-7; v_call: TRBV28; d_call: .; cdr3_aa: CASRPTGGAGGRSYEQYF; cdr3_nt: TGTGCCAGCAGACCAACAGGGGGCGCGGGCGGGAGGTCCTACGAGCAGTACTTC
j_call: TRBJ1-5; v_call: TRBV7-2; d_call: .; cdr3_aa: CASSFLGGANQPQHF; cdr3_nt: TGTGCCAGCAGCTTCCTTGGCGGAGCCAATCAGCCCCAGCATTTT
j_call: TRBJ2-2; v_call: TRBV5-1; d_call: TRBD1; cdr3_aa: CASGTGALNTGELFF; cdr3_nt: TGCGCCAGCGGGACAGGGGCACTGAACACCGGGGAGCTGTTTTTT
j_call: TRBJ1-4; v_call: TRBV28; d_call: .; cdr3_aa: CASNNRRQLQF; cdr3_nt: TGTGCCAGCAACAATAGGAGGCAGCTTCAATTT
j_call: TRBJ1-5; v_call: TRBV5-8; d_call: TRBD1; cdr3_aa: CASSVRTGRMSNQPQHF; cdr3_nt: TGTGCCAGCAGCGTAAGGACAGGGAGGATGAGCAATCAGCCCCAGCATTTT
j_call: TRBJ2-7; v_call: TRBV28; d_call: .; cdr3_aa: CATTPPPRSHEQYF; cdr3_nt: TGTGCCACCACCCCCCCACCCAGGTCCCACGAGCAGTACTTC
j_call: TRBJ2-7; v_call: TRBV5-1; d_call: .; cdr3_aa: CASSLVVGSGEQYF; cdr3_nt: TGCGCCAGCAGCTTGGTTGTAGGTTCGGGCGAGCAGTACTTC
j_call: TRBJ1-2; v_call: TRBV5-5; d_call: .; cdr3_aa: CASSPDSSNYGYTF; cdr3_nt: TGTGCCAGCAGCCCGGACAGTTCTAACTATGGCTACACCTTC
j_call: TRBJ1-1; v_call: TRBV4-3; d_call: .; cdr3_aa: CASSQDRGNTEAFF; cdr3_nt: TGCGCCAGCAGCCAAGATCGGGGGAACACTGAAGCTTTCTTT
j_call: TRBJ2-7; v_call: TRBV7-2; d_call: .; cdr3_aa: CASSHYGGLYEQYF; cdr3_nt: TGTGCCAGCAGCCACTACGGGGGTCTCTACGAGCAGTACTTC
j_call: TRBJ2-1; v_call: TRBV7-6; d_call: .; cdr3_aa: CASRSLAGSFADEQFF; cdr3_nt: TGTGCCAGCAGATCCTTAGCAGGGTCATTTGCCGATGAGCAGTTCTTC
j_call: TRBJ2-5; v_call: TRBV27; d_call: TRBD2; cdr3_aa: CASSPIPTSGVETQYF; cdr3_nt: TGTGCCAGCAGTCCTATCCCCACTAGCGGGGTAGAGACCCAGTACTTC
j_call: TRBJ2-7; v_call: TRBV4-3; d_call: TRBD2; cdr3_aa: CASSQGTGGSYEQYF; cdr3_nt: TGCGCCAGCAGCCAAGGGACGGGAGGCTCCTACGAGCAGTACTTC
j_call: TRBJ2-1; v_call: TRBV10-1; d_call: .; cdr3_aa: CASGGASRFEQFF; cdr3_nt: TGCGCCAGCGGGGGGGCTAGCCGGTTTGAGCAGTTCTTC